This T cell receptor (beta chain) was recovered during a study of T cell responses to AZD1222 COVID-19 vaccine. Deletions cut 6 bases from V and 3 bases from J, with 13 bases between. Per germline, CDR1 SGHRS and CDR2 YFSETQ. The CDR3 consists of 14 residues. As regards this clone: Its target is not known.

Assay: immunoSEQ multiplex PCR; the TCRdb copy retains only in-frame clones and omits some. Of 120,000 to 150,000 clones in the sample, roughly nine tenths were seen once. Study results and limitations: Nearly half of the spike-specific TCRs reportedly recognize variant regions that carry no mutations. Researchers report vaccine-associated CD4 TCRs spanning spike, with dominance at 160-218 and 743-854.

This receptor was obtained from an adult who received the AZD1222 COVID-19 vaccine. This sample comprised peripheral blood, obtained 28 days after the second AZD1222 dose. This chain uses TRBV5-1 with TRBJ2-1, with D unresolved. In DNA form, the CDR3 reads TGCGCCAGCACCCCCCTCGGCCGCTACAATGAGCAGTTCTTC. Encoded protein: CASTPLGRYNEQFF.